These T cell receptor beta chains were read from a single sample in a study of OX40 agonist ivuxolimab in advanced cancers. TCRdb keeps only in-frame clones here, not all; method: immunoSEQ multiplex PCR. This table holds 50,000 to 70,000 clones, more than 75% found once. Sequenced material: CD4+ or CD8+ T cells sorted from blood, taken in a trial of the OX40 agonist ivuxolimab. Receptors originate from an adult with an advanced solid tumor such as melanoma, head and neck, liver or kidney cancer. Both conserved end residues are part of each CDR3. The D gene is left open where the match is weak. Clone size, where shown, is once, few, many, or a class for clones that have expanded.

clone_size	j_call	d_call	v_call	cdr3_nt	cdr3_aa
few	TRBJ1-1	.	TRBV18	TGTGCCAGCTCAAACCCCTTTTCTGAAGCTTTCTTT	CASSNPFSEAFF
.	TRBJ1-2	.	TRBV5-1	TGCGCCAGCAGCTTGGCTGGCAGCGGAAACTATGGCTACACCTTC	CASSLAGSGNYGYTF
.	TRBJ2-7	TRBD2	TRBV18	TGTGCCAGCTCACCCTACGAGCGGGGGGGCCGCGAGCAGTACTTC	CASSPYERGGREQYF
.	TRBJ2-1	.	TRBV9	TGTGCCAGCAGCCTAGCCATGACAGCCAACTCCTACAATGAGCAGTTCTTC	CASSLAMTANSYNEQFF
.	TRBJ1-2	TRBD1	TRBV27	TGTGCCAGCAGTTTCACAGGGGGCGGTGGCTACACCTTC	CASSFTGGGGYTF
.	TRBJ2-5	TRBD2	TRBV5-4	TGTGCCAGCAGCTTTCCTAGCGGGGTGAAGACCCAGTACTTC	CASSFPSGVKTQYF
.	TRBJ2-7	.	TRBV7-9	TGTGCCAGCAGCTTAAGAACAGATCCCTCCTACGAGCAGTACTTC	CASSLRTDPSYEQYF
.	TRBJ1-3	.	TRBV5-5	TGTGCCAGCAGCTTGACGGTTTTCAGAAACACCATATATTTT	CASSLTVFRNTIYF
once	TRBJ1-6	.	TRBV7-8	TGTGCCAGCAGGCGGCCCAATTCACCCCTCCACTTT	CASRRPNSPLHF
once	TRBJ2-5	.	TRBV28	TGTGCCAGCAGCCTCGCGGGGGCTGAAGGTATGGAGACCCAGTACTTC	CASSLAGAEGMETQYF
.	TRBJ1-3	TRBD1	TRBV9	TGTGCCAGCAGCATAAGGGACAGCTCTGGAAACACCATATATTTT	CASSIRDSSGNTIYF
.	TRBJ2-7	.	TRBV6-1	TGTGCCAGCAGTGAAGCGCCCAGGGAGATAGTCGAGCAGTACTTC	CASSEAPREIVEQYF
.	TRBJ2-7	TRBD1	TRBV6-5	TGTGCCAGCAGTTACTCCGACAGGGCCCCATACGAGCAGTACTTC	CASSYSDRAPYEQYF
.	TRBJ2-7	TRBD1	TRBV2	TGTGCCAGGCAGGGGGCTGGCGGTACCTACGAGCAGTACTTC	CARQGAGGTYEQYF
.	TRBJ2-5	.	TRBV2	TGTGCCAGCAGTGGTACAGGGCAAGAGACCCAGTACTTC	CASSGTGQETQYF
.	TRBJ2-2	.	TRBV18	TGTGCCAGCTCACCGGGACAGAACACCGGGGAGCTGTTTTTT	CASSPGQNTGELFF
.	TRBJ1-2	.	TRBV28	TGTGCCAGCAGTTTGGGACAAAACTATGGCTACACCTTC	CASSLGQNYGYTF
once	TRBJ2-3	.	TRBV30	TGTGCCTGGAGTGTGATGCAGGGTCTGGATACGCAGTATTTT	CAWSVMQGLDTQYF
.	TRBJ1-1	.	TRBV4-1	TGCGCCAGCAGCCAAAGGGCTTTGAACACTGAAGCTTTCTTT	CASSQRALNTEAFF
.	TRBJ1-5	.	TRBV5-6	TGTGCCAGCAGCTTGGGGGGAGGTAGCAATCAGCCCCAGCATTTT	CASSLGGGSNQPQHF
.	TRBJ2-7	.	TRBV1	TGCACCAGCAGCCAAGACCTACTAGCGGGAGGAGCCACCACCTACGAGCAGTACTTC	CTSSQDLLAGGATTYEQYF
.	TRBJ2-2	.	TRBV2	TGTGCCAGCAGGAACACCGGGGAGCTGTTTTTT	CASRNTGELFF
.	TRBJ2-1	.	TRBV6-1	TGTGCCAGCAGTGAAGGTCCCCAAACGTACAATGAGCAGTTCTTC	CASSEGPQTYNEQFF
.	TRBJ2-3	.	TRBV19	TGTGCCAGTAGTATGGCAGGTGTGACCACAGATACGCAGTATTTT	CASSMAGVTTDTQYF
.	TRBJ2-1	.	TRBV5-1	TGCGCCAGCTACCTGGACTCTTCCTACAATGAGCAGTTCTTC	CASYLDSSYNEQFF
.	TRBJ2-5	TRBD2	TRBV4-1	TGCGCCAGCCGGGGGAGGGTCGGGGGCCAAGAGACCCAGTACTTC	CASRGRVGGQETQYF
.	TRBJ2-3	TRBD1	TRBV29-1	TGCAGCGTCGGAAAACAGGGGCGTTCTGGAGATACGCAGTATTTT	CSVGKQGRSGDTQYF
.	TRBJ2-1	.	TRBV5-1	TGCGCCAGCAGCTTCATACAGACCTCCGACAATGAGCAGTTCTTC	CASSFIQTSDNEQFF
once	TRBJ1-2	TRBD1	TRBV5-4	TGTGCCAGCAGCGGAAACAGGGGATCTAACTATGGCTACACCTTC	CASSGNRGSNYGYTF
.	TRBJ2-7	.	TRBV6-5	TGTGCCAGCAGTCCGGCAATACACTACGAGCAGTACTTC	CASSPAIHYEQYF
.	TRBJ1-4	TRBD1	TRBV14	TGTGCCAGCAGCCCCATACAGGGGGCCGGTGGTGAAAAACTGTTTTTT	CASSPIQGAGGEKLFF
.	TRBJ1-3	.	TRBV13	TGTGCCAGCAGCTTAGAGGCAACGGGTGGAAACACCATATATTTT	CASSLEATGGNTIYF
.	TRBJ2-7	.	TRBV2	TGTGCCAGCAAAGAACCCACAGCTACCTACGAGCAGTACTTC	CASKEPTATYEQYF
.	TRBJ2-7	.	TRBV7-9	TGTGCCAGCAGCTTGACAGGTCAGAACTACGAGCAGTACTTC	CASSLTGQNYEQYF
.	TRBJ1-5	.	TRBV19	TGTGCCAGTAGTATTCAGGGACCTCAGCCCCAGCATTTT	CASSIQGPQPQHF